The sequence of this T cell receptor (beta chain) was determined in a study of blood T cell repertoires in COVID-19. Original analysis: From reference gene primer amplification, estimates of nucleated cell counts were derived. Measured with immunoSEQ multiplex PCR; TCRdb has only the in-frame clones, and not every one. The D gene and trimming were derived from the DNA, and the V and J assignments and clone size from that table. The repertoire holds 50,000 to 80,000 clones, with around 90% as singletons. The CDR3 sequence is 13 residues long. Germline CDR1 is SGHAT and CDR2 is FQNNGV. J was trimmed by 1 base and V by 8 bases; bases with no gene match: 4.

The clonotype originates from a woman at least 80 years old with active COVID-19. The sample taken for sequencing was peripheral blood. This chain links TRBV11-2 with TRBJ2-7, with TRBD1 matching over 8 bases. The CDR3 loop reads CASRGTGSYEQYF. CDR3 coding DNA: TGTGCCAGCCGGGGGACAGGTTCCTACGAGCAGTACTTC.